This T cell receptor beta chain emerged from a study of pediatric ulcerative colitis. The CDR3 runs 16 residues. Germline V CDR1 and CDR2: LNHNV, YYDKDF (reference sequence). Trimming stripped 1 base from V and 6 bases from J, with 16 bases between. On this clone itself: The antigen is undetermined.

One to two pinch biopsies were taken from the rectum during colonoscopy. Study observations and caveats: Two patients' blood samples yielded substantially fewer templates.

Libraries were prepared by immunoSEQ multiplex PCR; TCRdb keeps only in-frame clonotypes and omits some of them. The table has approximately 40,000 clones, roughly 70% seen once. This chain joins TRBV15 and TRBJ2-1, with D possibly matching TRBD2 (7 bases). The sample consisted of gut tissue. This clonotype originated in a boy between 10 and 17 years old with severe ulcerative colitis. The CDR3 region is CATSRGSGGASNEQFF. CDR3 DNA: TGTGCCACCAGCAGAGGAAGTGGGGGGGCGTCCAATGAGCAGTTCTTC.